This T cell receptor beta chain was observed in a study of glioma-infiltrating T cells. TCR alpha and beta CDR3 regions were amplified from RNA using iRepertoire nested multiplex PCR. TCRdb analysed the multiplex PCR reads with MiXCR anew, one entry per CDR3 protein. The repertoire has roughly 100,000 distinct CDR3 sequences, approximately 39% of them found once; the top ten carry about two fifths. Sequenced input: glioma tissue, nonneoplastic brain tissue, or PBMCs (not recorded which). This sequence was found in a human donor with low-grade glioma or glioblastoma, undergoing nonglioma brain surgery, or in good health (not recorded which).

This CDR3 reads CAISRGQGTVSTEAFF. CDR3 nucleotides: TGTGCCATCAGTAGAGGACAGGGGACGGTTAGTACTGAAGCTTTCTTT. The genes are TRBV10-3 and TRBJ1-1; 9 nucleotides line up with TRBD1. Germline V gives CDR1 ENHRY, CDR2 SYGVKD. This CDR3 has 16 residues. The J segment lost 5 bases and the V segment lost 5 bases, leaving 12 bases of the junction unmatched.